A single sample gave rise to the 25 T cell receptor beta chains below, sequenced in a study of T cell changes during pregnancy in multiple sclerosis. Only in-frame clones appear in the TCRdb table, and some are missing; sequencing was by immunoSEQ multiplex PCR. The sample holds some 69,000 clones, 90% seen once. The sample in question was peripheral blood, obtained in the second trimester of pregnancy. Receptors originate from a female donor in good health, enrolled as a control in a pregnancy study.

The gene calls are TRBV6-5 and TRBJ2-3, with D hard to call. V shed 0 bases and J shed 10 bases, with 8 bases lying between them. The germline V gene encodes CDR1 MNHEY and CDR2 SVGAGI. The CDR3 runs 12 residues. The CDR3 DNA sequence: TGTGCCAGCAGTTACTCGGGCTTTCCGCAGTATTTT. This gives the protein CASSYSGFPQYF.

The chain has TRBV4-1 and TRBJ2-1, with 10 bases lining up with TRBD2. Germline lookup yields CDR1 MGHRA and CDR2 YSYEKL. There are 18 residues in the CDR3. The ends lost 3 bases at V and 7 bases at J; junction bases unmatched: 15. CDR3 loop: CASSHPSSELAGMNEQFF. CDR3 in DNA: TGCGCCAGCAGCCACCCATCCTCGGAACTAGCGGGAATGAATGAGCAGTTCTTC.

The V gene is TRBV6-6, the J gene TRBJ2-5; TRBD2 matches at 7 bases. V gave up 6 bases and J gave up 3 bases; unmatched junction bases: 4. This CDR3 is 13 amino acids long. Germline CDR1 reads MNHNY; CDR2 reads SVGAGI (reference sequence). CDR3 sequence reads: CASRGSGEETQYF. The CDR3 nucleotides are TGTGCCAGCAGGGGAAGCGGGGAAGAGACCCAGTACTTC.

DNA for the CDR3: TGTGCCAGCAGTTACTCGGGAGCCTATGAGCAGTTCTTC. Protein sequence: CASSYSGAYEQFF. This chain links TRBV6-5 with TRBJ2-1; possible D gene TRBD2, 5 bases. V gave up 0 bases and J gave up 8 bases, with 8 bases separating them. The germline V gene encodes CDR1 MNHEY and CDR2 SVGAGI. The CDR3 length is 13 residues.

The chain uses TRBV19 and TRBJ2-1; 9 positions match TRBD2. J lost 10 bases, V lost 3 bases, and 13 bases had no gene match. The CDR3 extends over 16 amino acids. Germline CDR1 and CDR2: LNHDA and SQIVND (reference sequence). CDR3 bases: TGTGCCAGTAGTATGAACGGAGTAGCGGGGGTTCGGGAGCAGTTCTTC. Translation gives CASSMNGVAGVREQFF.

The V and J genes are TRBV6-5 and TRBJ1-1; D possibly corresponds to TRBD1 (6 bases). The CDR3 is made up of 14 amino acids. The germline V and J ends were trimmed by 6 bases and 4 bases, with 15 bases remaining between them. CDR1 is MNHEY and CDR2 is SVGAGI in the germline V gene. The CDR3 DNA follows: TGTGCCAGCAGACCTATCAGGGGCGGCACTGAAGCTTTCTTT. Translated, it gives CASRPIRGGTEAFF.

J is TRBJ2-5 and V is TRBV2, with 9 bases that match TRBD2. V lost 9 bases, J lost 0 bases, and 8 bases stayed unmatched. This CDR3 has 15 amino acids. The germline gives CDR1 SNHLY, CDR2 FYNNEI. The CDR3 DNA sequence: TGTGCCAGTCCAAGGACTAGCGTATACCAAGAGACCCAGTACTTC. Translating gives CASPRTSVYQETQYF.

The chain recombines TRBV9 with TRBJ2-5; D might be TRBD2 (6 bases). This CDR3 is built from 15 residues. CDR1 is SGDLS, CDR2 YYNGEE, per germline. V gave up 0 bases and J gave up 5 bases, with 14 bases separating them. The CDR3 protein is CASSVGVAGSETQYF. In nucleotides, the CDR3 is TGTGCCAGCAGCGTAGGCGTCGCGGGGAGCGAGACCCAGTACTTC.

The chain uses TRBV5-1 and TRBJ1-5, with D possibly being TRBD1 (5 bases). This CDR3 comprises 15 residues. Germline V lookup: CDR1 SGHRS, CDR2 YFSETQ. Trimming pared 0 bases from V and 6 bases from J, leaving 13 bases between. CDR3 loop: CASSLEGGGAQPQHF. CDR3 nucleotides: TGCGCCAGCAGCTTGGAAGGTGGCGGGGCTCAGCCCCAGCATTTT.

The chain has TRBV30 and TRBJ2-7; the match to TRBD2 covers 7 bases. Trimming cost V 0 bases and J 6 bases; bases outside gene matches: 5. This CDR3 is built from 13 residues. CDR1 is GTSNPN, CDR2 SVGIG, per germline (reference sequence). The CDR3 region has the DNA TGTGCCTGGAGTGTACGGGAGGTCAGCGAGCAGTACTTC. As protein: CAWSVREVSEQYF.

This clone was recorded a few times. The V call is TRBV18, the J call TRBJ1-5; D perhaps matches TRBD1 (5 bases). Germline-derived CDR1 and CDR2 are KGHSH and LQKENI. The V end lost 4 bases, the J end lost 3 bases, and 10 bases lay between the germline ends. This CDR3 is built from 14 residues. CDR3 loop: CASSLGLYNQPQHF. The CDR3, as DNA: TGTGCCAGCTCACTGGGACTGTACAATCAGCCCCAGCATTTT.

This clone occurred once. The gene calls are TRBV29-1 and TRBJ1-2, with no clear D. The CDR3 is 9 amino acids. V lost 4 bases and J lost 8, with 5 bases in between. Germline V gene sequence: CDR1 SQVTM, CDR2 ANQGSEA. The CDR3 protein is CSVGAGYTF. CDR3 nucleotides: TGCAGCGTTGGGGCCGGCTACACCTTC.

This clone was recorded at least ten times. V usage is TRBV13 and J usage is TRBJ2-7; 9 bases are a match to TRBD1. There are 13 residues in the CDR3. CDR1 and CDR2 from the germline V gene are PRHDT and FYEKMQ (reference sequence). V lost 5 bases to trimming and J lost 4 bases; unmatched junction nucleotides: 3. CDR3 nucleotides: TGTGCCAGCAGCCCAGGACAGGGGTACGAGCAGTACTTC. This encodes CASSPGQGYEQYF.

The chain couples TRBV5-4 to TRBJ2-1; the match to TRBD2 covers 10 bases. Germline V CDR1 and CDR2: SGHNT, YYREEE (reference sequence). CDR3 size: 15 residues. The V gene end was trimmed by 1 base and the J gene end by 7 bases; junction bases not matched to a gene: 5. CDR3 protein: CASSLSAGGQNEQFF. For the CDR3, the DNA is TGTGCCAGCAGCTTGTCAGCGGGAGGGCAGAATGAGCAGTTCTTC.

CDR3 nucleotide sequence: TGTGCCAGCAGCTTAGGGAGCGGGAGCTACAATGAGCAGTTCTTC. It specifies CASSLGSGSYNEQFF. The chain combines TRBV7-9 with TRBJ2-1; 8 positions match TRBD2. V lost 1 base, J lost 3 bases, and 2 bases stayed unmatched. Germline lookup yields CDR1 SEHNR and CDR2 FQNEAQ (reference sequence). This CDR3 is 15 amino acids long.

This clone was recorded only once. Other DNA sequences within the sample encode an identical CDR3. CDR3 region: CSVEEGGGGYTF. As DNA, the CDR3 is TGCAGCGTTGAAGAGGGAGGGGGTGGCTACACCTTC. V gene TRBV29-1 combines with J gene TRBJ1-2; the D gene is possibly TRBD1 (6 bases). The CDR3 extends over 12 amino acids. V was pared by 0 bases and J by 7 bases, with 9 bases between. In germline, CDR1 is SQVTM, CDR2 ANQGSEA.

The chain links TRBV6-5 to TRBJ2-1; D not certain. Per the germline V gene, CDR1 is MNHEY and CDR2 is SVGAGI. There are 12 residues in the CDR3. Trimming cost V 6 bases and J 7 bases, with 10 bases left between them. CDR3 loop: CASSPYGNEQFF. The CDR3 DNA sequence: TGTGCCAGCAGCCCGTACGGGAATGAGCAGTTCTTC.

This clone was seen once. The V call is TRBV7-2, the J call TRBJ2-5; D perhaps matches TRBD2 (5 bases). V lost 5 bases and J lost 3, with 10 bases in between. This CDR3 is built from 13 residues. The V gene's germline CDR1 is SGHTA and CDR2 FQGNSA. DNA for the CDR3: TGTGCCAGCAGCCTCGACGGGGAAGAGACCCAGTACTTC. Translating it yields CASSLDGEETQYF.

The J gene is TRBJ2-5, the V gene TRBV7-2; D is perhaps TRBD1 (7 bases). V was cut by 5 bases and J by 7 bases, with 20 bases left in between. Looked up from germline, CDR1 is SGHTA and CDR2 is FQGNSA. This CDR3 contains 15 residues. The CDR3, as DNA: TGTGCCAGCAGCCAGGCGGGACAGTCTTGGGGGACCCAGTACTTC. As protein: CASSQAGQSWGTQYF. The full variable domain, with the rest looked up from reference TRBV7-2 and TRBJ2-5, is GAGVSQSPSNKVTEKGKDVELRCDPISGHTALYWYRQSLGQGLEFLIYFQGNSAPDKSGLPSDRFSAERTGGSVSTLTIQRTQQEDSAVYLCASSQAGQSWGTQYFGPGTRLLVL.

The rearrangement links TRBV7-2 to TRBJ1-1; 8 bases map to TRBD1. This CDR3 has 14 amino acids. Losses at the gene ends were 5 bases for V and 5 bases for J; bases not matched to a gene: 7. Per germline, CDR1 SGHTA and CDR2 FQGNSA. The CDR3 bases are TGTGCCAGCAGCACGAGACAGGGGCAGACTGAAGCTTTCTTT. It specifies CASSTRQGQTEAFF.

The chain has TRBV14 and TRBJ2-7; maybe TRBD2 (5 bases). CDR1 and CDR2 (germline): SGHDN, FVKESK. This CDR3 comprises 14 residues. With 4 bases removed from V and 6 bases from J, the gap between germline ends came to 16 bases. This CDR3 reads CASSLLVGEGEQYF. The CDR3 region has the DNA TGTGCCAGCAGCCTCCTTGTCGGAGAGGGCGAGCAGTACTTC. Using reference TRBV14 and TRBJ2-7 for the parts outside the CDR3, the full variable domain is EAGVTQFPSHSVIEKGQTVTLRCDPISGHDNLYWYRRVMGKEIKFLLHFVKESKQDESGMPNNRFLAERTGGTYSTLKVQPAELEDSGVYFCASSLLVGEGEQYFGPGTRLTVT.

The chain links TRBV29-1 to TRBJ2-3, with TRBD1 matching over 8 bases. J gave up 4 bases and V 6 bases, and 6 bases lay outside the gene matches. The CDR3 is 13 amino acids. In germline, CDR1 is SQVTM, CDR2 ANQGSEA. Here the CDR3 reads CSVRGQVSDTQYF. The DNA for the CDR3 is TGCAGCGTCAGGGGGCAAGTTTCAGATACGCAGTATTTT.

This chain joins TRBV5-4 and TRBJ2-7, with 7 bases lining up with TRBD1. From germline, CDR1 is SGHNT and CDR2 YYREEE (reference sequence). The CDR3 runs 13 residues. J gave up 3 bases and V 6 bases, and 6 bases lay outside the gene matches. CDR3 nucleotides: TGTGCCAGCACCAAACCAGGGGGCTACGAGCAGTACTTC. Protein product: CASTKPGGYEQYF.

This clone turned up a few times. The chain employs TRBV25-1 and TRBJ1-1; D is ambiguous. The V gene lost 5 bases and the J gene lost 1 base, with 11 bases spanning the gap. This CDR3 contains 14 residues. Germline-derived CDR1 and CDR2 are MGHDK and SYGVNS. CDR3 DNA sequence: TGTGCCAGCAGTCCCCCCCGGTCGAACACTGAAGCTTTCTTT. Translated, it gives CASSPPRSNTEAFF.

The rearrangement links TRBV4-1 to TRBJ1-6; possible D gene TRBD1, 6 bases. Germline loops: CDR1 MGHRA, CDR2 YSYEKL. The CDR3 extends over 14 amino acids. Trimming removed 1 base at V and 7 bases at J, with 8 bases between. The CDR3 protein is CASSQGQGNSPLHF. The CDR3 DNA sequence: TGCGCCAGCAGCCAAGGGCAGGGGAATTCACCCCTCCACTTT.